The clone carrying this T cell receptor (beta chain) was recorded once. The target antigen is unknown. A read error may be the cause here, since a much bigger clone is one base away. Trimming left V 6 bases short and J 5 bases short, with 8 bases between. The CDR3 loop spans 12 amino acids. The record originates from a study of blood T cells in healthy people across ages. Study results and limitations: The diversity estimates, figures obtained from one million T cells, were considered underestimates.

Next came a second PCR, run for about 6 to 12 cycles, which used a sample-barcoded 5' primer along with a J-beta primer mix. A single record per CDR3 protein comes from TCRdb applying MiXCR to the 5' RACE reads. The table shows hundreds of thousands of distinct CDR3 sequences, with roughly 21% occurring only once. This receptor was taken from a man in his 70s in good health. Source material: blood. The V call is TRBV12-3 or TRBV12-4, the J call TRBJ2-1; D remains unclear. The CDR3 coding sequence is TGTGCCAGCAGGTTTGGGAACAATGAGCAGTTCTTC. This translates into CASRFGNNEQFF.